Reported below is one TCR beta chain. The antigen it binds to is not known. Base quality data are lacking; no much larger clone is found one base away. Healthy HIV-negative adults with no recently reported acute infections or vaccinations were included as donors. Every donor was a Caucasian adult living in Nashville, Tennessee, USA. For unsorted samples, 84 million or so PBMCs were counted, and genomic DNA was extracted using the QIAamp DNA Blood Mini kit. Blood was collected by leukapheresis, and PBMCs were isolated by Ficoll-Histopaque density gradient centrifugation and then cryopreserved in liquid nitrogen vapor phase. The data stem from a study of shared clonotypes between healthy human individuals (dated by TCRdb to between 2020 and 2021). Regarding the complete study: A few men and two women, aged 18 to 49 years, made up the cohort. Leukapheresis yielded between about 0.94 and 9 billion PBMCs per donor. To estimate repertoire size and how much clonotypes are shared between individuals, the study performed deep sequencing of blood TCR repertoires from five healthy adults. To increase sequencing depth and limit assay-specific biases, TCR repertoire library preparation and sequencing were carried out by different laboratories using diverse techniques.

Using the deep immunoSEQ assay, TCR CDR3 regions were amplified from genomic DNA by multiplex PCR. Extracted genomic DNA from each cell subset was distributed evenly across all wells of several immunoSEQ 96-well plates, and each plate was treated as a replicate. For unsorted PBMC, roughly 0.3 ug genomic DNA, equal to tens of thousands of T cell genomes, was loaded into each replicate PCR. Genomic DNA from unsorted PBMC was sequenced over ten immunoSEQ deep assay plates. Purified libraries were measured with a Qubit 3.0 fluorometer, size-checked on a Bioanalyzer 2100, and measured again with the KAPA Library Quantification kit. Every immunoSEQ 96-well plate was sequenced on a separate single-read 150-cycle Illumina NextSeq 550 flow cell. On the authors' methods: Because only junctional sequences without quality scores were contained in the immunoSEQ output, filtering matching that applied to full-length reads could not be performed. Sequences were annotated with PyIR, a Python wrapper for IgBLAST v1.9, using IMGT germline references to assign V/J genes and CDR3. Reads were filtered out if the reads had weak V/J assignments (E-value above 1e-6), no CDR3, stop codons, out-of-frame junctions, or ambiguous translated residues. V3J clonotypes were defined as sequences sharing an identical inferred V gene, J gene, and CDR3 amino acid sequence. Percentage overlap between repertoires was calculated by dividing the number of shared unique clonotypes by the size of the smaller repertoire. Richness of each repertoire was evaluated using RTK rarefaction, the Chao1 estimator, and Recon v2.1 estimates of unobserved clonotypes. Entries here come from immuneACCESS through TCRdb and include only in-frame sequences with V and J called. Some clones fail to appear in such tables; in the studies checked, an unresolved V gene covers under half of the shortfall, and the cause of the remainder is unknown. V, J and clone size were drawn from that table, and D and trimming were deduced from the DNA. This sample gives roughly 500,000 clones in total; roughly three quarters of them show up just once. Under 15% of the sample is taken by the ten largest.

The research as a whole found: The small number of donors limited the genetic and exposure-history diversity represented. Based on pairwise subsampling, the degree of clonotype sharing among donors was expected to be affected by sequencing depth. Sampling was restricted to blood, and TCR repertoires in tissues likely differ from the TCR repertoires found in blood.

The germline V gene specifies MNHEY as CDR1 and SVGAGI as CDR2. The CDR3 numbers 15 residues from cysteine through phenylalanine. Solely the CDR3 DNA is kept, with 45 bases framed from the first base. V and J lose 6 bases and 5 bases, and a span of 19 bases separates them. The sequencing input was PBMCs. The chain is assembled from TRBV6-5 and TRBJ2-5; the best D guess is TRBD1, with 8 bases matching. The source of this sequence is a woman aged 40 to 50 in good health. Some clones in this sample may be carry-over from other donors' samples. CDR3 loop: CASRPGQGGRETQYF. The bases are TGTGCCAGCAGGCCCGGACAGGGAGGGCGTGAGACCCAGTACTTC.